The 22 T cell receptor beta chains below were found in one sample sequenced in a study of CD8 T cells in Susac syndrome (dated by TCRdb to about 2019). The library was generated by the immunoSEQ multiplex PCR assay. RNA was extracted using the RNeasy kit, and about 0.5 to 1 microgram was reverse transcribed with random hexamers. The public reads were reanalyzed by TCRdb: fastp trimming at Q25, MiXCR alignment, in-frame beta chains only. Each record represents a unique CDR3 protein, reported with the most common genes and DNA among its rows. For this sample there are 250,000 to 300,000 distinct CDR3 sequences; approximately 89% appear just once. The ten most abundant clones make up roughly 0.17% of the sample. The source material was CD8+ T cells from PBMCs. The receptors shown here come from a human donor with multiple sclerosis.

This chain connects TRBV4-3 to TRBJ2-1, with 13 bases aligning to TRBD2. The V gene end was trimmed by 1 base and the J gene end by 12 bases; junction bases not matched to a gene: 9. Germline V gene lookup returns CDR1 LGHNA and CDR2 YSLEER. The CDR3 consists of 16 residues. The chain's CDR3 is CASSQGSGTSGALQFF. The CDR3 DNA sequence: TGCGCCAGCAGCCAAGGATCGGGGACTAGCGGGGCCTTGCAGTTCTTC.

The chain carries TRBV7-2 and TRBJ2-7, with a possible D match to TRBD1 (7 bases). The CDR3 sequence is 15 residues long. Trimming cost V 2 bases and J 4 bases, with 15 bases left between them. Germline assignment: CDR1 SGHTA and CDR2 FQGNSA. The CDR3 is CASSLLGGGAYEQYF. The CDR3, as DNA: TGTGCCAGCAGCTTATTAGGAGGGGGCGCGTACGAGCAGTACTTC.

This chain connects TRBV2 to TRBJ2-4; 11 bases fit TRBD2. CDR1 SNHLY and CDR2 FYNNEI come from the germline V gene. The J segment lost 6 bases and the V segment lost 5 bases, leaving 3 bases of the junction unmatched. CDR3 length: 14 residues. CDR3 amino acids: CASSIAGGGNIQYF. DNA for the CDR3: TGTGCCAGCAGTATAGCGGGAGGGGGAAACATTCAGTACTTC.

The rearrangement uses TRBV6-2 or TRBV6-3 and TRBJ2-3; 9 nucleotides agree with TRBD2. Looked up from germline, CDR1 is MNHEY and CDR2 is SVGEGT. The CDR3 consists of 14 residues. J gave up 5 bases and V 5 bases, and 5 bases lay outside the gene matches. CDR3: CASSSGGRGDTQYF. The CDR3 DNA reads TGTGCCAGCAGTAGCGGGGGGCGTGGAGATACGCAGTATTTT.

The rearrangement joins TRBV27 to TRBJ2-1; 9 nucleotides align to TRBD2. Germline V gene sequence: CDR1 MNHEY, CDR2 SMNVEV (reference sequence). This CDR3 comprises 14 residues. Unmatched junction bases numbered 3, after V lost 3 bases and J lost 6 bases. For the CDR3, the DNA is TGTGCCAGCAGTTTGATTAGCGGGAGCAATGAGCAGTTCTTC. This gives the protein CASSLISGSNEQFF.

In this sample, this clonotype turned up once. J is TRBJ2-1 and V is TRBV15, with D possibly being TRBD1 (6 bases). V was shortened by 5 bases and J by 5 bases, with 22 bases between the two germline ends. The CDR3 length is 17 residues. CDR1 and CDR2 (germline): LNHNV, YYDKDF (reference sequence). The CDR3 DNA follows: TGTGCCACCAGCGGCGGACAGATGTTAGCTGGGGACAATGAGCAGTTCTTC. Its protein product is CATSGGQMLAGDNEQFF.

Points on this clonotype: The junction differs from germline at one of its ends, possibly a read error. V and J are TRBV3-1 and TRBJ2-7; D remains unclear. The germline V gene encodes CDR1 LGHDT and CDR2 YNNKEL (reference sequence). This CDR3 contains 12 residues. The CDR3 sequence: CASSLASYGQYF. In DNA, the CDR3 is TGTGCCAGCAGCCTGGCCTCCTACGGGCAGTACTTC.

Only one count was recorded for this clonotype. This CDR3 is CASSLAIGISSNQPQHF. CDR3 coding DNA: TGTGCCAGCAGCTTAGCAATCGGCATCAGTAGCAATCAGCCCCAGCATTTT. The chain has TRBV7-8 and TRBJ1-5, with D unresolved. This CDR3 is 17 amino acids long. The germline V and J ends were trimmed by 0 bases and 0 bases, with 12 bases remaining between them. The germline CDR1 and CDR2 sequences are SGHVS and FQNEAQ.

The chain is built from TRBV7-6 and TRBJ2-7; no reliable D call. Trimming stripped 2 bases from V and 3 bases from J, with 8 bases between. CDR3 length: 13 residues. Germline values: CDR1 SGHVS, CDR2 FNYEAQ. The CDR3 is CASSLFPDYEQYF. CDR3 coding DNA: TGTGCCAGCAGCTTATTCCCTGACTACGAGCAGTACTTC.

The chain carries TRBV4-3 and TRBJ2-1, with D possibly matching TRBD1 (5 bases). Trimming took off 4 bases at V and 8 bases at J, with 24 bases between the two ends. The CDR3 is made up of 17 amino acids. The germline V gene has CDR1 LGHNA and CDR2 YSLEER. The CDR3 loop reads CASSLLLTGPMGHEQFF. CDR3 sequence (DNA): TGCGCCAGCAGCCTCTTACTGACCGGGCCGATGGGGCATGAGCAGTTCTTC.

This clonotype was seen just once. The rearrangement uses TRBV27 and TRBJ2-7; D may be TRBD2 (5 bases). The CDR3 covers 15 residues. Germline V lookup: CDR1 MNHEY, CDR2 SMNVEV (reference sequence). Trimming cost V 5 bases and J 6 bases, with 20 bases left between them. The CDR3: CASSPTAGSDLEQYF. CDR3 nucleotide sequence: TGTGCCAGCAGTCCCACGGCGGGCTCGGACCTCGAGCAGTACTTC.

The J gene is TRBJ2-1, the V gene TRBV20-1, with 11 nucleotides matching TRBD2. Germline V gene data show CDR1 as DFQATT and CDR2 as SNEGSKA (reference sequence). V trimming: 1 base; J trimming: 2 bases; junction bases outside the gene matches: 10. This CDR3 is built from 18 residues. The CDR3 spells CSARGLPTSGRPYNEQFF. The CDR3 DNA reads as TGCAGTGCTAGAGGGCTCCCCACTAGCGGGAGACCCTACAATGAGCAGTTCTTC.

The chain couples TRBV5-4 to TRBJ1-2; 7 bases are a match to TRBD1. The CDR3 totals 16 residues. V shed 0 bases and J 4 bases; nucleotides not matched to a gene: 9. Per germline, CDR1 SGHNT and CDR2 YYREEE (reference sequence). This chain's CDR3 is CASSLELSGGSYGYTF. Here the CDR3 DNA reads TGTGCCAGCAGCTTGGAACTCTCAGGGGGAAGCTATGGCTACACCTTC.

This rearrangement joins TRBV27 to TRBJ1-5; D is ambiguous. The CDR3 is made up of 14 amino acids. Germline-derived CDR1 and CDR2 are MNHEY and SMNVEV (reference sequence). V was cut by 3 bases and J by 7 bases, with 13 bases left in between. CDR3 in DNA: TGTGCCAGCAGTTTTAGCCGATCGGGGCAGCCCCAGCATTTT. Protein: CASSFSRSGQPQHF.

The chain's CDR3 is CASSQSRQNTEAFF. As DNA, the CDR3 is TGCGCCAGCAGTCAATCGCGGCAGAACACTGAAGCTTTCTTT. The chain links TRBV23-1 to TRBJ1-1; no definite D call. TRBV23-1 is reported as an ORF; its role is uncertain. V lost 0 bases to trimming and J lost 1 base, with 6 bases between them. The CDR3 totals 14 residues.

The chain uses TRBV13 and TRBJ2-1, with TRBD2 identical over 9 bases. Germline lookup yields CDR1 PRHDT and CDR2 FYEKMQ (reference sequence). J gave up 10 bases and V 0 bases, and 4 bases lay outside the gene matches. This CDR3 region has 14 residues. The CDR3 is CASSLGGTSREQFF. CDR3 bases: TGTGCCAGCAGCTTAGGCGGGACTAGCCGGGAGCAGTTCTTC.

This clonotype was counted once. The genes are TRBV19 and TRBJ2-7; TRBD1 agrees at 7 bases. After removal of 4 bases from V and 4 bases from J, the junction contained 10 bases not matched to a gene. Germline CDR1 and CDR2: LNHDA and SQIVND (reference sequence). The CDR3 is 15 residues long. The CDR3 loop is CASSKLTGTEYEQYF. For the CDR3, the DNA is TGTGCCAGTAGTAAACTGACCGGGACAGAATACGAGCAGTACTTC.

This chain connects TRBV9 to TRBJ2-2; TRBD2 is a possible D gene (5 bases). CDR1 and CDR2 (germline): SGDLS, YYNGEE. Deletions cut 4 bases from V and 3 bases from J, with 16 bases between. CDR3 length: 16 amino acids. CDR3 nucleotide sequence: TGTGCCAGCAGCACCAGGCCGGGTAGCGACACCGGGGAGCTGTTTTTT. It codes for CASSTRPGSDTGELFF.

The count of this clonotype is one. Written as DNA, the CDR3 is TGTGCCAGCAGTCGCTCCGGGACAGGGGATACGCAGTATTTT. This encodes CASSRSGTGDTQYF. The chain has TRBV14 and TRBJ2-3; TRBD1 matches at 9 bases. V lost 6 bases and J lost 6; bases outside the gene matches: 7. The CDR3 sequence is 14 residues long. The germline V gene encodes CDR1 SGHDN and CDR2 FVKESK.

V gene TRBV27 combines with J gene TRBJ2-7, with TRBD2 identical over 9 bases. This CDR3 region has 14 residues. In germline, CDR1 is MNHEY, CDR2 SMNVEV (reference sequence). J was trimmed by 3 bases and V by 6 bases; bases with no gene match: 6. The CDR3 loop reads CASRGVAGDYEQYF. DNA for the CDR3: TGTGCCAGCAGAGGAGTAGCGGGGGACTACGAGCAGTACTTC.

The genes are TRBV27 and TRBJ2-7; perhaps TRBD1 as D (7 bases). There are 16 residues in the CDR3. Trimming cost V 5 bases and J 3 bases, with 20 bases left between them. Germline CDR1 reads MNHEY; CDR2 reads SMNVEV (reference sequence). The CDR3 DNA sequence: TGTGCCAGCAGTGAGGGGGCCTCGGGACTCAACTACGAGCAGTACTTC. This sequence encodes CASSEGASGLNYEQYF.

This clonotype came up a few times. The chain carries TRBV14 and TRBJ2-2; no clear D gene. CDR3 length equals 12 residues. CDR1 is SGHDN and CDR2 is FVKESK in the germline V gene. V lost 4 bases and J lost 3, with 3 bases in between. The CDR3 loop is CASSPYTGELFF. CDR3 nucleotide sequence: TGTGCCAGCAGCCCTTACACCGGGGAGCTGTTTTTT. Based on the CDR3 plus reference TRBV14 and TRBJ2-2, the full variable domain is EAGVTQFPSHSVIEKGQTVTLRCDPISGHDNLYWYRRVMGKEIKFLLHFVKESKQDESGMPNNRFLAERTGGTYSTLKVQPAELEDSGVYFCASSPYTGELFFGEGSRLTVL.